This entry is about one TCR beta chain. This clonotype was observed a handful of times. Its antigen is not yet known. Per-base qualities were not stored, and no clone one base away is much larger. TCR beta CDR3 regions were amplified from RNA transcripts. For the first round of RT-PCR on the TCR CDR3, the HTBI primer set was used together with the Qiagen OneStep RT-PCR kit. A second multiplex PCR round built the libraries, followed by size selection and purification. Libraries were sequenced paired-end with 100 bp reads on an Illumina HiSeq2000. The source study handled its data this way. Raw data were processed with SOAPnuke, discarding reads with adapters, uncalled bases, mean Phred below 15, or no exact constant-primer or identifier match. High-quality paired reads were merged with COPE v1.2.5, and unique nucleotide sequences were defined as clonotypes. MiTCR v1.1 was used to align clonotypes to the IMGT TRBV, TRBD and TRBJ reference segments. The analysis was restricted to V-J combinations with a frequency above 0.0001, which together covered 99.2% of the repertoires. The TCS score was defined as the ratio of F50 (clonal expansion) to E x V (chaos), calculated using BLOSUM62-based TCRdist between CDR3 peptides within each V-J. Welch's t-statistics and random forest reduced around 520 V-J features to 13, which were used in a naive Bayes classifier (R e1071). Thyroid-blood repertoire similarity was quantified with the Morisita-Horn index. TCRdb reprocessing: public reads trimmed at Q25 with fastp, clones called with MiXCR, in-frame beta chains kept. Every entry covers one CDR3 protein and lists the most common genes and DNA from its rows. TCRdb, not the authors, supplied the V and J calls. For this sample there are 500,000 to 800,000 distinct CDR3 sequences; about 45% appear just once. The leading ten clones occupy less than 8.5% of the sample.

This record belongs to a study of T cells in Graves' hyperthyroidism and ophthalmopathy (dated by TCRdb to the late 2010s). About the investigation overall: To identify distinguishing TCR V-J signatures, a discovery cohort of around 100 patients was used, comprising some 45 with Graves' ophthalmopathy and 57 with stable Graves' hyperthyroidism. The 100 discovery patients were randomly split 7:3 into training and test sets. An independent validation cohort of under 20 hyperthyroidism patients and some 15 patients who later progressed to ophthalmopathy tested prospective prediction of ophthalmopathy. According to the paper, TCR Vbeta CDR3 sequencing was carried out on approximately 140 peripheral blood samples, which came from fewer than 50 ophthalmopathy, roughly 75 hyperthyroidism and roughly 17 progressor patients. After sampling, hyperthyroidism patients received methimazole starting at 30 mg daily, and ophthalmopathy patients received high-dose intravenous methylprednisolone. In addition, the study compared T-cell repertoires in thyroid tissue and in blood from six Graves' hyperthyroidism patients.

Overall study outcomes, separate from this receptor: In validation, the model predicted progression to ophthalmopathy with approximately 71% sensitivity and around 72% specificity, a median of about 6.7 months before onset. A 13 V-J signature model separated ophthalmopathy from stable hyperthyroidism, with just over 85% sensitivity and 81.08% specificity in cross-validation and 80%/75% in testing. Blood samples also contained most of the expanded thyroid clonotypes (frequency above 0.001), which suggests that blood repertoires may reflect thyroid immune responses. Sample size was not statistically predetermined, and blinding of investigators to group allocation was not performed.

The study excluded patients with uncontrolled infections, other autoimmune diseases, pregnancy or lactation. Diagnoses relied on clinical symptoms, serum thyroxine and TRAb, thyroid ultrasound and orbital computed tomography. Trizol reagent was used to extract total RNA, and RNA quality was then checked on an Agilent 2100 Bioanalyzer. CDR3 length: 17 amino acids, cysteine to phenylalanine. Just the 51-base CDR3 DNA is kept, in frame starting at base 1. Trimming accounts for 3 bases at V and 11 bases at J, while the number of junction bases matched to no gene is 16. CDR1 and CDR2 were assigned from the germline V gene as SGHVS and FQNEAQ.

The material sequenced was peripheral blood or thyroid tissue (not recorded which). The TCR comes from an adult man with Graves' disease, either hyperthyroidism or ophthalmopathy (not recorded which). The rearrangement combines TRBV7-8 with TRBJ1-4; the central 9 bases match TRBD1. For the CDR3, the sequence is CASSFHPRQGVDNKLFF. The nucleotides are TGTGCCAGCAGCTTTCATCCACGACAGGGGGTTGATAATAAACTGTTTTTT.